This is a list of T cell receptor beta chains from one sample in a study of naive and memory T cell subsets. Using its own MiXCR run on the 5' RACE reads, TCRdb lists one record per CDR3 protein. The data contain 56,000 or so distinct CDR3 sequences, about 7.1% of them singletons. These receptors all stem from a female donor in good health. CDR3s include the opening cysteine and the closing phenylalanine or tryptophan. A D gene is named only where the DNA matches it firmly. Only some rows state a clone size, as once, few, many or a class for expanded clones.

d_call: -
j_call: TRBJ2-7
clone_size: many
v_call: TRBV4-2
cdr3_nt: TGTGCCAGCAGCCCCCTTAAGCTGGGGGCCGCCCAAAGGAGAGAGCAGTACTTC
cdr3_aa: CASSPLKLGAAQRREQYF

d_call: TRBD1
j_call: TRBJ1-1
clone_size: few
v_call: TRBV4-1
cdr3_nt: TGCGCCAGCAGCCTACGTAGGACAGGGGTCGAGAACACTGAAGCTTTCTTT
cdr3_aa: CASSLRRTGVENTEAFF

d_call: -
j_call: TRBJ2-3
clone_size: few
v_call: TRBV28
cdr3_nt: TGTGCCAGCAGTTCCTTCGCCGAATACACAGATACGCAGTATTTT
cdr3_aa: CASSSFAEYTDTQYF

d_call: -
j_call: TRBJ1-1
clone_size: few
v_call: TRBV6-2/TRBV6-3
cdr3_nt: TGTGCCAGCGGCGATACGGACACTGAAGCTTTCTTT
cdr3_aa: CASGDTDTEAFF

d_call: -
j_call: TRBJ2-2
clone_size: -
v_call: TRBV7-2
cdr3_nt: TGTGCCAGCAGCTTAGTTGTGATCACCGGGGAGCTGTTTTTT
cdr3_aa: CASSLVVITGELFF

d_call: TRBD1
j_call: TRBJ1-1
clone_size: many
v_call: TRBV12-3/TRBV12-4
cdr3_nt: TGTGCCAGCAGCCACCGGGACAGGGACACTGAAGCTTTCTTT
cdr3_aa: CASSHRDRDTEAFF

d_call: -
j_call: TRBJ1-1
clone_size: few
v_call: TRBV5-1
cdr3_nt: TGCGCCAGCAGCCCGGGTACCGAAGCTTTCTTT
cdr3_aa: CASSPGTEAFF

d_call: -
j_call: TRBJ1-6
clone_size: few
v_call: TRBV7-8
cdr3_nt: TGTGCCAGCAGCTTGGGGTTAGATTCACCCCTCCACTTT
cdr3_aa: CASSLGLDSPLHF

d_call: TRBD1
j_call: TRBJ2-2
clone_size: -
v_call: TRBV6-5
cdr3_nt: TGTGCCAGCAGTAACCGGGACAGGGCCACCGGGGAGCTGTTTTTT
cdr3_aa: CASSNRDRATGELFF

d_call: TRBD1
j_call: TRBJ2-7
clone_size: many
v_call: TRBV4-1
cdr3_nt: TGCGCCAGCAGCCAAGCCCCGGGACAGGGTACCTACGAGCAGTACTTC
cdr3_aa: CASSQAPGQGTYEQYF

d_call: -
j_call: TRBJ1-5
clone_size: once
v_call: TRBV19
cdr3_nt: TGTGCCAGTAGTCAGTTAATGAGCAATCAGCCCCAGCATTTT
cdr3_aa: CASSQLMSNQPQHF

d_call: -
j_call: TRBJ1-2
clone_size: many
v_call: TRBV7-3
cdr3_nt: TGTGCCAGCAGCTTAACGGCCGGGCCCTATGGCTACACCTTC
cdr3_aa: CASSLTAGPYGYTF

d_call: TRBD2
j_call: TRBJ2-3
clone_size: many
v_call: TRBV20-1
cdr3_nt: TGCAGTGCCGAGGTAGCGGGATACGATACGCAGTATTTT
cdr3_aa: CSAEVAGYDTQYF

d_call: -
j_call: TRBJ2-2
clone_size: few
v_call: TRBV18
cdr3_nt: TGTGCCAGCTGGAGCCCCCCAAACACCGGGGAGCTGTTTTTT
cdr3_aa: CASWSPPNTGELFF

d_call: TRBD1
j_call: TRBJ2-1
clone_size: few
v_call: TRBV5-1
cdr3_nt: TGCGCCAGCAGCCCCCCTTTCGGGACAGGGGACTACAATGAGCAGTTCTTC
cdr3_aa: CASSPPFGTGDYNEQFF

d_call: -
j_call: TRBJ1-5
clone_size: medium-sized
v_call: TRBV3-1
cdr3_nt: TGTGCCAGCAGCCAAGAGGGGAGGCCCCAGCATTTT
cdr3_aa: CASSQEGRPQHF

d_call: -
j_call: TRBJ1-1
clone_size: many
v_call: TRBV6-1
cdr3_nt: TGTGCCAGCAGTGAAGGGAGGGTGGCGAACACTGAAGCTTTCTTT
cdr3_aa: CASSEGRVANTEAFF